The clone carrying this T cell receptor beta chain was picked up a small number of times. Making TCR cDNA involved 5'RACE template switching, which added UMIs and a universal primer site. MiXCR was run by TCRdb on the 5' RACE reads, yielding one entry per CDR3 protein. Here the sample spans some 340,000 distinct CDR3 sequences, around a tenth being singletons. The data were taken from a study of T cells after yellow fever vaccination. Study-level background: SMART-Seq v4 Ultra Low Input prepared libraries from low-cell fractions.

V trimming: 4 bases; J trimming: 5 bases; junction bases outside the gene matches: 8. The length of the CDR3 is 14 residues. CDR1 and CDR2 (germline): DFQATT, SNEGSKA (reference sequence). This specimen was CD4+ T cells sorted from PBMCs, taken 45 days after the yellow fever booster vaccination. The rearrangement links TRBV20-1 to TRBJ2-3; 8 nucleotides agree with TRBD2. This TCR derives from a man between 18 and 35 years old who received the YFV17D yellow fever vaccine. Here the CDR3 reads CSAIDGGDGDTQYF. DNA of the CDR3: TGCAGTGCTATCGACGGGGGGGATGGAGATACGCAGTATTTT.